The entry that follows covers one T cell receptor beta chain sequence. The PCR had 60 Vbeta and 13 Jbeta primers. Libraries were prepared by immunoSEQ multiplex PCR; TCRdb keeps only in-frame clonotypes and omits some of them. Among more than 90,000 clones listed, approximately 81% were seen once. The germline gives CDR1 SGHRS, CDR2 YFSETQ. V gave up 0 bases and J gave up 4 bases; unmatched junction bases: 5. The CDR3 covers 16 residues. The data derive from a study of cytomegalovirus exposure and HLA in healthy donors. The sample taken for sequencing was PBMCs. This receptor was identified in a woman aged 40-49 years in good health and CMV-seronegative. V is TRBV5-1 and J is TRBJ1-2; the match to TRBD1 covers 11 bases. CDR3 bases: TGCGCCAGCAGCTTGGTTCCGGGACAGGGGGTCTATGGCTACACCTTC. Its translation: CASSLVPGQGVYGYTF.